This T cell receptor beta chain was obtained from a study of beta chain features in type 1 diabetes. On the study more broadly: Sorted cells examined across all samples numbered 95 million to 120 million.

Isolated RNA was reverse transcribed in full, so expressed TCRB transcripts were sequenced. The table came from immunoSEQ multiplex PCR; TCRdb's copy has only in-frame clones and leaves some out. In the table there are a few hundred thousand clones, approximately 11% of which are singletons. With regard to this clone: Its target is unknown.

Findings and caveats of the study: The VDJ junctions of type 1 diabetes patients carried fewer insertions and more deletions.

V gave up 2 bases and J gave up 3 bases; unmatched junction bases: 5. This CDR3 is 15 amino acids long. CDR1 SGHVS and CDR2 FNYEAQ come from the germline V gene. Sequencing used naive CD4+ T cells from blood. J is TRBJ2-7 and V is TRBV7-6; TRBD2 matches 9 bases. The sequence came from a woman in her 30s in good health. CDR3 loop: CASSLSLAGDYEQYF. The DNA for the CDR3 is TGTGCCAGCAGCTTATCGTTAGCGGGAGACTACGAGCAGTACTTC.